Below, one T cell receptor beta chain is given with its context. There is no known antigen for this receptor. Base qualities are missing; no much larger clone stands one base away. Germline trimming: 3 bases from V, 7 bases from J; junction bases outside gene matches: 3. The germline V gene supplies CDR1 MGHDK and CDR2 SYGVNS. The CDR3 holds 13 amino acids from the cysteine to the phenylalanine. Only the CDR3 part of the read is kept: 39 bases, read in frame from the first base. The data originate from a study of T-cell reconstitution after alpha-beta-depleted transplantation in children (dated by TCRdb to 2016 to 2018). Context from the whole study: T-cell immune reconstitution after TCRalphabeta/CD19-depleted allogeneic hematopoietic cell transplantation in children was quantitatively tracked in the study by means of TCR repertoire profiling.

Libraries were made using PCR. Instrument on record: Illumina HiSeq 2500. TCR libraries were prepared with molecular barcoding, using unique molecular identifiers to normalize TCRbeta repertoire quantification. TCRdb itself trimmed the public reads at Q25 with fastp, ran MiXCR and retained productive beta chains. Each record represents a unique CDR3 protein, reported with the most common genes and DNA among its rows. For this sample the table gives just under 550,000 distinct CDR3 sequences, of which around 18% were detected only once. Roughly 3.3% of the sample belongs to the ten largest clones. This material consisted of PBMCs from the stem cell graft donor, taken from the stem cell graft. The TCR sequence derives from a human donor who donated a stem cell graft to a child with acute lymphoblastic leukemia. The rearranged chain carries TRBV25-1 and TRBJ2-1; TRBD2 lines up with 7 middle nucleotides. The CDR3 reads CASSEGGKNEQFF. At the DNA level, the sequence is TGTGCCAGCAGTGAGGGGGGGAAGAATGAGCAGTTCTTC.